These T cell receptor beta chains were read from a single sample in a study of T cells in Graves' hyperthyroidism and ophthalmopathy. Each CDR3 protein is one row after TCRdb ran MiXCR on the multiplex PCR reads. The table shows some 600,000 distinct CDR3 sequences, with about 15% occurring only once. Sequenced material: blood. The receptors here all came from a woman in her twenties or thirties with Graves' hyperthyroidism that later progressed to Graves' ophthalmopathy. Each CDR3 is given with its conserved first and last residue. D genes are given only for firm matches. Size is omitted from some rows. Given values are once, few, many or a class for expanded clones.

TRBD1	TRBV20-1	many	TRBJ1-1	TGCAGTGCTAGCACAGGGGGATCGAACACTGAAGCTTTCTTT	CSASTGGSNTEAFF
TRBD2	TRBV6-1	many	TRBJ2-1	TGTGCCAGCAACTCCGGGGGTAGCGGGAGGGCCAAGAGCTCCTACAATGAGCAGTTCTTC	CASNSGGSGRAKSSYNEQFF
TRBD1	TRBV19	-	TRBJ1-3	TGTGCCAGTGTGGTCCAGGGGGCTTCAGGAAACACCATATATTTT	CASVVQGASGNTIYF
-	TRBV6-5	few	TRBJ2-3	TGTGCCAGCAGTTACTTGGGGTCGACAGATACGCAGTATTTT	CASSYLGSTDTQYF
-	TRBV6-1	-	TRBJ2-7	TGTGCCAGCAGTGGATATAGGGTGGTTTTCTCCGAGCAGTACTTC	CASSGYRVVFSEQYF
-	TRBV10-3	many	TRBJ2-7	TGTGCCATCAGTGAATTTGAGGCGGGAAGCTACGAGCAGTACTTC	CAISEFEAGSYEQYF
-	TRBV5-4	-	TRBJ2-3	TGTGCCAGCAGCGGCTGGGATACAGATACGCAGTATTTT	CASSGWDTDTQYF
-	TRBV3-1	many	TRBJ2-1	TGTGCCAGCAGCCAAGATACGTGGTACTCCTACAATGAGCAGTTCTTC	CASSQDTWYSYNEQFF
TRBD2	TRBV2	many	TRBJ2-3	TGTGCCAGCAGTCGGCGGGAGCCCCCAGATACGCAGTATTTT	CASSRREPPDTQYF
TRBD1	TRBV19	-	TRBJ2-5	TGTGCCAGTAGTATGCGCAGGGGGTTGGAGACCCAGTACTTC	CASSMRRGLETQYF
-	TRBV18	many	TRBJ2-1	TGTGCCAGCTCACCACAAGAACGGGAGAACGGGAATGAGCAGTTCTTC	CASSPQERENGNEQFF
-	TRBV20-1	few	TRBJ1-2	TGCAGTGCTAGAGATAAGCAGGACCCTAACTATGGCTACACCTTC	CSARDKQDPNYGYTF
-	TRBV28	many	TRBJ2-5	TGTGCCAGCAGTTTATTCCCTGACGAGACCCAGTACTTC	CASSLFPDETQYF
-	TRBV6-6	few	TRBJ1-3	TGTGCCAGCAGTTACTCGAGTGAGAGTGGAAACACCATATATTTT	CASSYSSESGNTIYF
-	TRBV20-1	many	TRBJ1-1	TGCAGTGGACAGGTAAACACTGAAGCTTTCTTT	CSGQVNTEAFF
-	TRBV6-2/TRBV6-3	many	TRBJ2-7	TGTGCCAGCATGGACCCACCAGCATACGAGCAGTACTTC	CASMDPPAYEQYF
TRBD1	TRBV2	-	TRBJ2-7	TGTGCCAGCAGGGATGCGGGACAGGGGTCCTACGAGCAGTACTTC	CASRDAGQGSYEQYF
TRBD2	TRBV28	-	TRBJ2-1	TGTGCCAGCAGTTTAAGTCCGGCGGGAGGCTTTCCCAATGAGCAGTTCTTC	CASSLSPAGGFPNEQFF
TRBD2	TRBV4-2	-	TRBJ2-7	TGTGCCAGCAGCCGCGGGAGCGCCGACACCTACGAGCAGTACTTC	CASSRGSADTYEQYF
TRBD2	TRBV18	-	TRBJ2-3	TGTGCCAGCTCACCGGCGGGAGAGACAGATACGCAGTATTTT	CASSPAGETDTQYF
-	TRBV5-1	-	TRBJ2-5	TGCGCCAGCTCGAGCCCCACGGGAGAGACCCAGTACTTC	CASSSPTGETQYF
TRBD2	TRBV19	-	TRBJ2-2	TGTGCCAGTAGTGTCGGGACTAGCGGCACCGGGGAGCTGTTTTTT	CASSVGTSGTGELFF
-	TRBV27	many	TRBJ2-7	TGTGCCAGCAGTTTCAGGGGATCTCTCTACGAGCAGTACTTC	CASSFRGSLYEQYF
TRBD2	TRBV7-9	many	TRBJ2-1	TGTGCCAGCAGCCTCCGACTAGCGGGAGGGCAGGATGAGCAGTTCTTC	CASSLRLAGGQDEQFF
TRBD1	TRBV9	few	TRBJ2-7	TGTGCCAGCAGCGTAGGGGAAGGACAGGGGAGGAGGTACGAGCAGTACTTC	CASSVGEGQGRRYEQYF
TRBD1	TRBV20-1	few	TRBJ2-7	TGCAGTGCTAGAGATCCCGGCAGGGGGTACGAGCAGTACTTC	CSARDPGRGYEQYF
-	TRBV2	many	TRBJ1-3	TGTGCCAGCAGTGACTCGGTTGTTGGTCCCTCCTCTGGAAACACCATATATTTT	CASSDSVVGPSSGNTIYF
-	TRBV4-2	many	TRBJ1-2	TGTGCCAGCAGCCAAGATCGAACATCCTATGGCTACACCTTC	CASSQDRTSYGYTF
-	TRBV2	many	TRBJ1-1	TGTGCCACCCGTCTAGAGGGGATGAACACTGAAGCTTTCTTT	CATRLEGMNTEAFF
TRBD1	TRBV28	many	TRBJ1-2	TGTGCCAGCAGTCCCCCCCAGGGGACAGGGAACTATGGCTACACCTTC	CASSPPQGTGNYGYTF
-	TRBV15	many	TRBJ2-6	TGTGCCACCAGCGCCGGACTCAGCTCTGGGGCCAACGTCCTGACTTTC	CATSAGLSSGANVLTF
-	TRBV19	-	TRBJ1-5	TGTGCCAGTAGTATAGGGGGCGCGGTGCAGCCCCAGCATTTT	CASSIGGAVQPQHF
TRBD2	TRBV28	many	TRBJ2-3	TGTGCCACCCTAATGAGCGGGAGGAATACAGATACGCAGTATTTT	CATLMSGRNTDTQYF
-	TRBV10-2	-	TRBJ2-1	TGCGCCAGCAGTGGACTAGGAGGCATCTACAATGAGCAGTTCTTC	CASSGLGGIYNEQFF
-	TRBV3-1	-	TRBJ1-3	TGTGCCAGCAGCCAAGATTTGGTACCTGGAAACACCATATATTTT	CASSQDLVPGNTIYF
-	TRBV19	-	TRBJ2-1	TGTGCCAGTAGTATATGCGGCGAGGGCAGCCTGTCCTACAATGAGCAGTTCTTC	CASSICGEGSLSYNEQFF
TRBD1	TRBV19	many	TRBJ1-1	TGTGCCAGTAGTGGGAATACAGGGGGGCACACTGAAGCTTTCTTT	CASSGNTGGHTEAFF
-	TRBV30	few	TRBJ2-3	TGTGCCTGGAGTGTACGTCTGAAAGATACGCAGTATTTT	CAWSVRLKDTQYF
TRBD2	TRBV6-1	many	TRBJ2-7	TGTGCCAGCAGTATAAGCTTCCGCGGGACTAGCGAGCTCTACGAGCAGTACTTC	CASSISFRGTSELYEQYF
-	TRBV11-2	many	TRBJ2-7	TGTGCCAGCAGCTTATCACTCCCGGATGCGAAGAGGGGGGAGCAGTACTTC	CASSLSLPDAKRGEQYF
-	TRBV6-1	-	TRBJ1-1	TGTGCCAGCAGCGCTCAGAGAGAGCGTGAAGCTTTCTTT	CASSAQREREAFF
TRBD2	TRBV6-1	many	TRBJ2-1	TGTGCCAGCAGTGAGGTAGCGGGGATATACAATGAGCAGTTCTTC	CASSEVAGIYNEQFF
-	TRBV28	many	TRBJ2-7	TGTGCCAGCAGTTTAGAGGACAGGACTACAAACTACGAGCAGTACTTC	CASSLEDRTTNYEQYF
-	TRBV12-3/TRBV12-4	few	TRBJ2-2	TGTGCCAGCAGTTTTAAAGGAGGCACCGGGGAGCTGTTTTTT	CASSFKGGTGELFF
-	TRBV5-1	few	TRBJ2-3	TGCGCCAGCAGCTCCGGGACCCAGCCCACAGATACGCAGTATTTT	CASSSGTQPTDTQYF
TRBD1	TRBV30	many	TRBJ1-1	TGTGCCTGGAGTGGGACAGGGCGTGCCGGGGCTTTCTTT	CAWSGTGRAGAFF
TRBD2	TRBV5-1	many	TRBJ2-1	TGCGCCAGCACTATTCTAGCGGGAGGGCCCTATGAGCAGTTCTTC	CASTILAGGPYEQFF